These 32 T cell receptor beta chains were all obtained from the same sample, sequenced in a study of control samples from healthy donors and cancer patients. Repertoires were generated with immunoSEQ multiplex PCR, while TCRdb's copy carries only in-frame clones and drops some. The sample carries almost 90,000 clones, more than 70% recorded once. The sample consisted of blood. Source of these receptors: a woman in her thirties or forties in good health.

The chain links TRBV19 to TRBJ2-6; D ambiguous. The germline CDR1 and CDR2 sequences are LNHDA and SQIVND (reference sequence). This CDR3 is 16 amino acids long. The ends were cut back, 7 bases at V and 0 bases at J, with 13 bases in the middle. Written as DNA, the CDR3 is TGTGCCAGTAACACCGTCCGAGGCTCTGGGGCCAACGTCCTGACTTTC. Protein product: CASNTVRGSGANVLTF.

The chain couples TRBV5-4 to TRBJ1-1; D perhaps matches TRBD1 (5 bases). V shed 3 bases and J shed 0 bases, with 12 bases lying between them. The CDR3 is 15 residues long. Germline CDR1 is SGHNT and CDR2 is YYREEE (reference sequence). In nucleotides, the CDR3 is TGTGCCAGCAGCTCGCTGACAGTCATGAACACTGAAGCTTTCTTT. It specifies CASSSLTVMNTEAFF.

The CDR3 region is CASSLVAGVLYEQYF. The CDR3 nucleotides are TGCGCCAGCAGCTTGGTAGCAGGGGTATTGTACGAGCAGTACTTC. The rearrangement joins TRBV5-1 to TRBJ2-7, with D maybe TRBD1 (6 bases). Looked up from germline, CDR1 is SGHRS and CDR2 is YFSETQ. Trimming pared 0 bases from V and 4 bases from J, leaving 14 bases between. This CDR3 contains 15 residues.

This clone was observed a handful of times. The V gene is TRBV24-1, the J gene TRBJ1-5, with 8 positions matching TRBD1. Looked up from germline, CDR1 is KGHDR and CDR2 is SFDVKD. With V trimmed by 4 bases and J by 2 bases, 6 bases remained unmatched. The CDR3 length is 16 residues. The CDR3 nucleotides are TGTGCCACCAGTGACCCCGCAGGGGGCGGCAATCAGCCCCAGCATTTT. It specifies CATSDPAGGGNQPQHF.

This clone was detected once. The rearrangement joins TRBV4-3 to TRBJ1-5, with 7 bases lining up with TRBD1. V gave up 1 base and J gave up 0 bases; unmatched junction bases: 18. This CDR3 contains 21 residues. Looked up from germline, CDR1 is LGHNA and CDR2 is YSLEER. The CDR3 here is CASSQVYFGTGAYYSNQPQHF. Written as DNA, the CDR3 is TGCGCCAGCAGCCAAGTATACTTCGGCACAGGGGCCTATTATAGCAATCAGCCCCAGCATTTT.

The rearrangement joins TRBV3-1 (or the pseudogene TRBV3-2) to TRBJ1-3, with a weak D call TRBD1 (5 bases). The germline V gene has CDR1 LGHDT and CDR2 YNNKEL (reference sequence). This CDR3 comprises 13 residues. The V and J ends lost 0 bases and 10 bases respectively, with 10 bases between them. The CDR3 sequence is CASSQDGRGTIYF. The CDR3 bases are TGTGCCAGCAGCCAAGATGGGAGGGGTACCATATATTTT.

V usage is TRBV19 and J usage is TRBJ1-3; D unresolved. Germline values: CDR1 LNHDA, CDR2 SQIVND (reference sequence). Trimming pared 5 bases from V and 0 bases from J, leaving 17 bases between. The CDR3 has 17 residues. CDR3 sequence: CASSPPGLSVSGNTIYF. In nucleotides, the CDR3 is TGTGCCAGTAGTCCCCCGGGGTTGTCAGTCTCTGGAAACACCATATATTTT.

The chain couples TRBV4-1 to TRBJ1-2, with D possibly TRBD1 on 6 matching bases. Deletions cut 2 bases from V and 3 bases from J, with 13 bases between. This CDR3 has 15 amino acids. Germline-derived CDR1 and CDR2 are MGHRA and YSYEKL. CDR3 nucleotide sequence: TGCGCCAGCAGCCAAAATTTTAAGGGGGACTATGGCTACACCTTC. Translated: CASSQNFKGDYGYTF.

V is TRBV7-2 and J is TRBJ2-2; no definite D call. The ends were cut back, 2 bases at V and 6 bases at J, with 13 bases in the middle. This CDR3 contains 15 residues. The germline CDR1 and CDR2 sequences are SGHTA and FQGNSA. The CDR3 DNA reads TGTGCCAGCAGCTTATCCGCCAGTCGATCCGGGGAGCTGTTTTTT. Encoded protein: CASSLSASRSGELFF.

A few counts support this clone. The chain links TRBV18 to TRBJ1-1; TRBD1 matches 7 bases. Per germline, CDR1 KGHSH and CDR2 LQKENI. J was trimmed by 1 base and V by 6 bases; bases with no gene match: 8. This CDR3 spans 15 amino acids. The CDR3 sequence: CASSPTGAANTEAFF. The DNA for the CDR3 is TGTGCCAGCTCTCCCACAGGGGCGGCGAACACTGAAGCTTTCTTT.

The V gene is TRBV3-1 (or the pseudogene TRBV3-2), the J gene TRBJ2-5; D is ambiguous. Germline loops: CDR1 LGHDT, CDR2 YNNKEL (reference sequence). CDR3 size: 14 residues. Trimming left V 4 bases short and J 4 bases short, with 13 bases between. The CDR3 region has the DNA TGTGCCAGCAGCCCCTGGACCTTGGGAGAGACCCAGTACTTC. Amino acid sequence: CASSPWTLGETQYF.

The V gene is TRBV9, the J gene TRBJ2-2; no clear D gene. The CDR3 consists of 15 residues. Germline lookup yields CDR1 SGDLS and CDR2 YYNGEE. V gave up 4 bases and J gave up 0 bases, with 10 bases separating them. The CDR3 DNA follows: TGTGCCAGCAGCCGAGACCCGGCGAACACCGGGGAGCTGTTTTTT. Residues: CASSRDPANTGELFF.

This rearrangement joins TRBV6-5 to TRBJ2-1; the match to TRBD1 covers 10 bases. The germline CDR1 and CDR2 sequences are MNHEY and SVGAGI. V was pared by 0 bases and J by 7 bases, with 3 bases of the junction left unmatched. The CDR3 contains 15 residues. The CDR3 DNA reads as TGTGCCAGCAGTTACTCGGACAGGGGGGTAAATGAGCAGTTCTTC. The encoded protein is CASSYSDRGVNEQFF.

The gene calls are TRBV12-5 and TRBJ1-2; 9 positions agree with TRBD1. The CDR3 has 13 amino acids. V shed 6 bases, J shed 8 bases, and the junction held 7 bases outside the gene matches. Germline V gene sequence: CDR1 LGHNT, CDR2 FRNRAP. The CDR3 spells CASGPDRGEGYTF. CDR3 coding DNA: TGTGCTAGTGGCCCAGACAGGGGGGAAGGCTACACCTTC.

The chain couples TRBV6-6 to TRBJ1-1; D remains unclear. The V gene lost 4 bases and the J gene lost 1 base, with 4 bases spanning the gap. The length of the CDR3 is 12 residues. Germline values: CDR1 MNHNY, CDR2 SVGAGI (reference sequence). CDR3 nucleotides: TGTGCCAGCAGTTCTCGGAACACTGAAGCTTTCTTT. This sequence encodes CASSSRNTEAFF.

The J gene is TRBJ2-5, the V gene TRBV7-9, with D perhaps TRBD1 or TRBD2 (6 bases each). Germline V gene data show CDR1 as SEHNR and CDR2 as FQNEAQ (reference sequence). The CDR3 spans 14 residues. V was trimmed by 1 base and J by 5 bases, leaving 11 bases between them. The CDR3 reads CASSLEGGRETQYF. DNA of the CDR3: TGTGCCAGCAGCTTAGAGGGGGGCAGGGAGACCCAGTACTTC.

This clone was seen once. The chain joins TRBV18 to TRBJ2-5, with unresolved D. The CDR3 runs to 15 residues. Trimming removed 0 bases at V and 1 base at J, with 9 bases between. Germline V gene lookup returns CDR1 KGHSH and CDR2 LQKENI. The DNA of the CDR3 is TGTGCCAGCTCACCACCGAGCACATTCCAAGAGACCCAGTACTTC. Translated: CASSPPSTFQETQYF.

This chain connects TRBV12-5 to TRBJ1-1; 8 bases map to TRBD1. V lost 3 bases, J lost 6 bases, and 18 bases stayed unmatched. The CDR3 runs to 18 residues. Germline CDR1 and CDR2: LGHNT and FRNRAP. CDR3 in amino acids: CASGLATGQGSLMAEAFF. In DNA, the CDR3 is TGTGCTAGTGGTTTAGCCACTGGACAGGGCTCTCTAATGGCTGAAGCTTTCTTT.

This chain links TRBV5-1 with TRBJ2-2, with 10 bases identical to TRBD2. CDR3 length equals 16 residues. The V segment lost 4 bases and the J segment 3 bases; nucleotides outside the gene matches: 6. CDR1 and CDR2 from the germline V gene are SGHRS and YFSETQ. CDR3 region: CASSPERGGHTGELFF. The CDR3 DNA reads as TGCGCCAGCAGCCCCGAGCGGGGGGGCCACACCGGGGAGCTGTTTTTT.

This clone has only a few counts. V and J are TRBV4-1 and TRBJ2-7, with unresolved D. This CDR3 region has 14 residues. V lost 0 bases to trimming and J lost 5 bases, with 11 bases between them. CDR1 and CDR2 (germline): MGHRA, YSYEKL. The CDR3 DNA reads TGCGCCAGCAGCCAAGAGGTGGGTTACAACGAGCAGTACTTC. Protein product: CASSQEVGYNEQYF.

The chain has TRBV4-3 and TRBJ2-6, with 8 nucleotides matching TRBD1. The V segment lost 2 bases and the J segment 4 bases; nucleotides outside the gene matches: 7. The germline gives CDR1 LGHNA, CDR2 YSLEER. This CDR3 is 17 amino acids long. Here the CDR3 reads CASSQQPRGPGANVLTF. CDR3 DNA sequence: TGCGCCAGCAGCCAACAACCCAGGGGGCCGGGGGCCAACGTCCTGACTTTC.

This sequence joins TRBV19 and TRBJ2-7; D might be TRBD2 (5 bases). Germline V lookup: CDR1 LNHDA, CDR2 SQIVND (reference sequence). The CDR3 has 14 residues. V was cut by 1 base and J by 2 bases, with 9 bases left in between. The CDR3 DNA sequence: TGTGCCAGTAGTATAGGAGGGAGAACCTACGAGCAGTACTTC. Translated, it gives CASSIGGRTYEQYF.

The genes are TRBV2 and TRBJ2-5; 8 positions match TRBD2. The CDR3 is 15 amino acids. J lost 5 bases, V lost 5 bases, and 10 bases had no gene match. The germline CDR1 and CDR2 sequences are SNHLY and FYNNEI. The CDR3 sequence: CASSREGLVWETQYF. The CDR3 region has the DNA TGTGCCAGCAGTCGAGAGGGACTAGTGTGGGAGACCCAGTACTTC.

The rearrangement links TRBV10-3 to TRBJ1-2; no definite D call. Trimming took off 4 bases at V and 2 bases at J, with 8 bases between the two ends. Germline CDR1 is ENHRY and CDR2 is SYGVKD. The CDR3 extends over 13 amino acids. The CDR3 region has the DNA TGTGCCATCAGTGCGGCGGAGAACTATGGCTACACCTTC. It encodes CAISAAENYGYTF.

The chain uses TRBV19 and TRBJ2-7, with D hard to call. CDR1 is LNHDA, CDR2 SQIVND, per germline (reference sequence). The CDR3 loop spans 13 amino acids. The V and J ends lost 6 bases and 6 bases respectively, with 15 bases between them. The CDR3 bases are TGTGCCAGTAGCCTTACCTCTGCTAGCGAGCAGTACTTC. This encodes CASSLTSASEQYF.

V usage is TRBV11-3 and J usage is TRBJ1-2; D is perhaps TRBD1 (5 bases). The CDR3 runs 14 residues. The germline V gene encodes CDR1 SGHNT and CDR2 YENEEA. V was pared by 5 bases and J by 2 bases, with 12 bases between. The CDR3 nucleotides are TGTGCCAGCAGCCCACTACAGGTGAACTATGGCTACACCTTC. This sequence encodes CASSPLQVNYGYTF.

The chain joins TRBV10-1 to TRBJ2-2; D is ambiguous. The CDR3 spans 14 residues. Looked up from germline, CDR1 is WNHNN and CDR2 is SYGVQD (reference sequence). V lost 0 bases to trimming and J lost 1 base, with 3 bases between them. The CDR3: CASSESWNTGELFF. In DNA, the CDR3 is TGCGCCAGCAGTGAGTCGTGGAACACCGGGGAGCTGTTTTTT.

The CDR3 sequence is CSVGWSALGRETQYF. The CDR3 bases are TGCAGCGTTGGGTGGTCAGCCCTTGGGAGGGAGACCCAGTACTTC. This chain links TRBV29-1 with TRBJ2-5, with D tentatively TRBD2 (6 bases). The CDR3 has 15 amino acids. CDR1 is SQVTM and CDR2 is ANQGSEA in the germline V gene. V shed 4 bases and J shed 5 bases, with 20 bases lying between them.

The chain joins TRBV25-1 to TRBJ1-1; 11 nucleotides match TRBD1. The CDR3 totals 15 residues. V trimming: 1 base; J trimming: 5 bases; junction bases outside the gene matches: 3. CDR1 is MGHDK, CDR2 SYGVNS, per germline. The CDR3 loop is CASSEFGQGATEAFF. CDR3 coding DNA: TGTGCCAGCAGTGAATTCGGACAGGGGGCTACTGAAGCTTTCTTT.

V and J are TRBV6-2 or TRBV6-3 and TRBJ2-1; the D gene is possibly TRBD2 (7 bases). In germline, CDR1 is MNHEY, CDR2 SVGEGT. V lost 4 bases to trimming and J lost 2 bases, with 9 bases between them. The CDR3 spans 14 residues. CDR3 amino acids: CASSSGGTYNEQFF. CDR3 bases: TGTGCCAGCAGTTCGGGGGGCACCTACAATGAGCAGTTCTTC.

The chain uses TRBV11-1 and TRBJ2-6; no clear D gene. The CDR3 has 14 amino acids. V dropped 2 bases and J dropped 2 bases, with 4 bases sitting between them. Germline V gene lookup returns CDR1 SGHAT and CDR2 FQDESV (reference sequence). The CDR3 reads CASSLNPGANVLTF. The CDR3 DNA follows: TGTGCCAGCAGCTTAAACCCTGGGGCCAACGTCCTGACTTTC.

CDR3: CASSPEPIDTQYF. As DNA, the CDR3 is TGTGCCAGCAGCCCGGAGCCAATAGATACGCAGTATTTT. J is TRBJ2-3 and V is TRBV7-2; D call uncertain. The CDR3 contains 13 residues. Germline CDR1 reads SGHTA; CDR2 reads FQGNSA. With 5 bases removed from V and 5 bases from J, the gap between germline ends came to 11 bases.